This T cell receptor beta chain was identified during a study of blood T cell repertoires in COVID-19. Overall study: COVID-19 samples, acute and convalescent, were from the United States, Italy and Spain. The cDNA or gDNA used as material had been derived from T cells, B-cell-depleted T cells, or PBMCs.

Trimming cost V 3 bases and J 6 bases; bases outside gene matches: 6. The germline gives CDR1 LNHDA, CDR2 SQIVND (reference sequence). The CDR3 spans 15 residues. As originally analysed: Reference gene primer amplification gave nucleated cell count estimates. Here immunoSEQ multiplex PCR was the method, and the copy in TCRdb shows in-frame clones only, minus some. Clone size and V and J calls were adopted from that table, with D and trimming inferred from the DNA. Found here are 210,000 or so clones, 88% of them singletons; the top ten hold 2.5% to 3.5%. The sequence derives from a woman aged 55-69 years with acute or convalescent COVID-19. The rearrangement uses TRBV19 and TRBJ2-2; TRBD1 aligns across 8 bases. The sequencing input was peripheral blood. The CDR3 DNA reads as TGTGCCAGTAGTATTCGACAGGGGATCGCCGGGGAGCTGTTTTTT. The encoded protein is CASSIRQGIAGELFF.